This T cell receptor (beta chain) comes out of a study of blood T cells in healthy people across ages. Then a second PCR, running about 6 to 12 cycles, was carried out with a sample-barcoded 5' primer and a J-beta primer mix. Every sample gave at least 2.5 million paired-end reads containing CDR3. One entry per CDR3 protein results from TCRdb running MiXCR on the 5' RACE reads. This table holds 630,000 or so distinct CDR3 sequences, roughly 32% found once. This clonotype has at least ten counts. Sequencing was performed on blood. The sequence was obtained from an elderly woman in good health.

The CDR3 protein is CASSQDRGAGKTQYF. CDR3 nucleotide sequence: TGTGCCAGCAGCCAAGATCGGGGGGCCGGAAAGACCCAGTACTTC. The chain links TRBV3-1 to TRBJ2-5, with D possibly being TRBD2 (7 bases). From germline, CDR1 is LGHDT and CDR2 YNNKEL (reference sequence). Trimming cost V 0 bases and J 6 bases, with 14 bases left between them. This CDR3 region has 15 residues.